Below, 4 T cell receptor beta chains from the same sample are listed, as sequenced in a study of cytomegalovirus exposure and HLA in healthy donors. This table comes from immunoSEQ multiplex PCR, and its TCRdb copy is limited to in-frame clones, with some not included. In the table there are 150,000 to 200,000 clones, about 90% of which are singletons. Input material: PBMCs. The receptors were sampled from a woman aged 30 to 39 in good health and CMV-seronegative.

The CDR3 nucleotides are TGTGCCAGCAGTCCACGGGACAGTTACCATGAAAAACTGTTTTTT. As protein: CASSPRDSYHEKLFF. The rearrangement joins TRBV6-7 to TRBJ1-4; 7 nucleotides agree with TRBD1. TRBV6-7 is designated an ORF whose function remains uncertain. V trimming: 5 bases; J trimming: 6 bases; junction bases outside the gene matches: 9. This CDR3 region has 15 residues.

The chain carries TRBV28 and TRBJ2-4, with D possibly matching TRBD1 (6 bases). Germline CDR1 MDHEN, CDR2 SYDVKM. The CDR3 is 16 amino acids. V dropped 8 bases and J dropped 0 bases, with 17 bases sitting between them. DNA for the CDR3: TGTGCCAGCGGGGAGTGGGGGCAACTAGCCAAAAACATTCAGTACTTC. Amino acid sequence: CASGEWGQLAKNIQYF.

The rearrangement uses TRBV5-3 and TRBJ2-7, with TRBD1 identical over 7 bases. TRBV5-3 counts as an open reading frame of uncertain function. J lost 5 bases, V lost 1 base, and 6 bases had no gene match. The CDR3 has 14 amino acids. The CDR3 is CARSLSLGGHEQYF. CDR3 nucleotide sequence: TGTGCCAGAAGCTTGAGTTTAGGGGGCCACGAGCAGTACTTC.

The chain recombines TRBV7-6 with TRBJ2-3; 11 bases align to TRBD2. In germline, CDR1 is SGHVS, CDR2 FNYEAQ. With 4 bases clipped from V and 2 bases from J, the junction kept 8 bases outside the gene matches. This CDR3 is built from 17 residues. This CDR3 is CASSSMTSGTITDTQYF. CDR3 nucleotides: TGTGCCAGCAGCTCCATGACTAGCGGGACAATCACAGATACGCAGTATTTT.